These T cell receptor beta chains were read from a single sample in a study of T cells after yellow fever vaccination. TCRdb re-analysed the 5' RACE reads in MiXCR, keeping a single row per CDR3 protein. The table shows under 200,000 distinct CDR3 sequences, with around 7.3% occurring only once. The sequencing here drew on CD4+ T cells sorted from PBMCs, taken 5 days after the first yellow fever vaccination. Source of these receptors: a man between 18 and 29 years old who received the YFV17D yellow fever vaccine. Each CDR3 is given with its conserved first and last residue. A D gene is named only where the DNA matches it firmly. Clone size appears in some rows only: once, few, many, or a class for an expanded clone.

J,size,V,D,CDR3,DNA
TRBJ1-2,few,TRBV7-2,NA,CASSFRQQSNYGYTF,TGTGCCAGCAGCTTCCGACAGCAATCGAACTATGGCTACACCTTC
TRBJ2-2,few,TRBV9,TRBD2,CASSAHSGGANTGELFF,TGTGCCAGCAGCGCCCATAGCGGGGGAGCGAACACCGGGGAGCTGTTTTTT
TRBJ1-4,NA,TRBV6-1,NA,CASSRGGAEKLVF,TGTGCCAGCAGTCGAGGGGGGGCTGAAAAACTGGTTTTT
TRBJ1-3,many,TRBV4-3,TRBD1,CASSRTGQGYGNTIYF,TGCGCCAGCAGCCGAACGGGACAGGGATACGGAAACACCATATATTTT
TRBJ2-7,many,TRBV20-1,TRBD2,CSATHSGGDEQYF,TGCAGTGCGACCCATAGCGGGGGGGACGAGCAGTACTTC
TRBJ2-5,few,TRBV7-2,TRBD1,CASSLKADRPAETQYF,TGTGCCAGCAGCTTAAAGGCGGACAGGCCCGCCGAGACCCAGTACTTC
TRBJ1-6,many,TRBV7-3,NA,CASSARATNSPLHF,TGTGCCAGCAGCGCACGGGCGACTAATTCACCCCTCCACTTT
TRBJ2-5,few,TRBV4-3,TRBD1,CASSRQGEETQYF,TGCGCCAGCAGCCGCCAGGGGGAAGAGACCCAGTACTTC
TRBJ1-3,NA,TRBV14,NA,CASSQVIRPGAGNTIYF,TGTGCCAGCAGCCAAGTAATCCGTCCGGGGGCAGGAAACACCATATATTTT
TRBJ2-7,few,TRBV5-4,NA,CASSLEQALPYEQYF,TGTGCCAGCAGCTTGGAACAGGCCCTTCCCTACGAGCAGTACTTC
TRBJ2-7,few,TRBV19,NA,CASSRDGGASYEQYF,TGTGCCAGTAGTAGGGATGGCGGGGCCTCCTACGAGCAGTACTTC
TRBJ2-1,many,TRBV12-3/TRBV12-4,NA,CASSFNEQFF,TGTGCCAGCAGTTTTAATGAGCAGTTCTTC
TRBJ1-2,many,TRBV4-3,NA,CASSQDYKLAYGYTF,TGCGCCAGCAGCCAAGATTACAAGTTAGCGTATGGCTACACCTTC
TRBJ2-3,many,TRBV20-1,TRBD2,CSARFLAGGPSTDTQYF,TGCAGTGCTAGGTTTCTAGCGGGGGGGCCCAGCACAGATACGCAGTATTTT
TRBJ2-1,many,TRBV5-1,NA,CASSQALGGRNEQFF,TGCGCCAGCAGCCAAGCCCTCGGGGGACGCAATGAGCAGTTCTTC
TRBJ1-2,many,TRBV19,TRBD1,CASRPRGTGVGGYTF,TGTGCCAGTAGGCCCAGGGGTACAGGGGTCGGGGGCTACACCTTC
TRBJ1-1,many,TRBV3-1,NA,CASSQADQNTEAFF,TGTGCCAGCAGCCAAGCAGACCAGAACACTGAAGCTTTCTTT